There are a few counts of the clone carrying this T cell receptor (beta chain). The sample comes from a study of response to subunit inactivated influenza vaccine. Germline values: CDR1 SGHVS, CDR2 FNYEAQ. CDR3 length: 12 amino acids. Trimming cost V 2 bases and J 4 bases, with 4 bases left between them. TCRdb called the RT-PCR reads again in MiXCR, with one record for every CDR3 protein. The sample has just over 300,000 distinct CDR3 sequences, around 20% seen once. This TCR came from a man aged 50 to 69 who received an inactivated influenza vaccine. The starting material was PBMCs from blood, obtained about 20 months after vaccination. The chain links TRBV7-6 to TRBJ2-3, with D unclear. DNA for the CDR3: TGTGCCAGCAGCTTATTTGCAGATACGCAGTATTTT. Protein sequence: CASSLFADTQYF.